This T cell receptor (beta chain) was identified during a study of T cells after yellow fever vaccination. Study-wide context: Preparation used SMART-Seq v4 Ultra Low Input for the low-cell-number fractions.

The CDR3 is 16 amino acids. Germline V gene lookup returns CDR1 MNHEY and CDR2 SMNVEV (reference sequence). With V trimmed by 6 bases and J by 5 bases, 14 bases remained unmatched. By 5'RACE template switching, TCR cDNA was produced, with a universal primer site and UMIs added in the process. Each CDR3 protein gets one entry after TCRdb re-called the 5' RACE reads with MiXCR. This table has about 210,000 distinct CDR3 sequences, 6% to 8% appearing once. This clonotype was recorded many times. As yet, its antigen is unknown. Whole-study results and caveats: Any FACS-sorted repertoire could hold abundant clonotypes that contaminate it from the bulk population.

The chain recombines TRBV27 with TRBJ2-7; 9 bases fit TRBD1. The sequence derives from a young man who received the YFV17D yellow fever vaccine. Source: CD4+ T cells sorted from PBMCs, taken on the day of the yellow fever booster vaccination. This chain's CDR3 is CASRQATGTGYHEQYF. The CDR3 coding sequence is TGTGCCAGCAGGCAAGCCACCGGGACAGGGTACCACGAGCAGTACTTC.